The present TCR beta chain was sequenced within a study of T cells in Graves' hyperthyroidism and ophthalmopathy. Regarding the study as a whole: A median around 6.8 months before onset, the model predicted ophthalmopathy. In the blood, most expanded thyroid clonotypes above 0.001 appeared as well.

J lost 3 bases, V lost 0 bases, and 5 bases had no gene match. The germline V gene encodes CDR1 MNHEY and CDR2 SVGAGI. This CDR3 has 15 residues. Graves' hyperthyroidism was deemed stable absent ophthalmopathy progression within 18 months. Fresh peripheral blood, approximately 10 ml, was the source of the PBMCs. TCR beta CDR3 regions were amplified from RNA transcripts. First-round RT-PCR with HTBI primers amplified the TCR CDR3 region. TCRdb analysed the multiplex PCR reads with MiXCR anew, one entry per CDR3 protein. The sample yields approximately 370,000 distinct CDR3 sequences, about 15% seen once. A word on this clonotype: The target antigen is unknown.

V gene TRBV6-5 combines with J gene TRBJ2-7, with TRBD1 identical over 7 bases. The sample was blood. This receptor was taken from a woman aged 25-40 years with Graves' hyperthyroidism. For the CDR3, the DNA is TGTGCCAGCAGTTACTCCCGGGACAGCAACTACGAGCAGTACTTC. The encoded protein is CASSYSRDSNYEQYF.